This T cell receptor (beta chain) was documented in a study of blood T cell repertoires in COVID-19. Whole-study context: Donors in the United States, Italy and Spain gave samples during acute or convalescent COVID-19. T cells, B-cell-depleted T cells, or PBMCs provided the cDNA or gDNA that served as material.

Authors' analysis steps: Estimation of nucleated cell counts relied on the amplification of reference gene primers. Repertoires were generated with immunoSEQ multiplex PCR, while TCRdb's copy carries only in-frame clones and drops some. D and trimming come from the DNA, and the V and J calls and clone size come from that table. In the table there are fewer than 20,000 clones, around 90% of which are singletons. J lost 9 bases, V lost 2 bases, and 12 bases had no gene match. This CDR3 region has 16 residues. Per germline, CDR1 SGHNT and CDR2 YYREEE (reference sequence). The origin of this receptor is a human donor in a cohort sampled during active COVID-19. The chain couples TRBV5-4 to TRBJ2-1, with 9 bases matching TRBD2. Sequencing input: peripheral blood. DNA of the CDR3: TGTGCCAGCAGCTTCCCGCGGGGGGGCCGGGAAGTTGAGCAGTTCTTC. Its protein product is CASSFPRGGREVEQFF.